This T cell receptor (beta chain) was retrieved from a study of CD8 T cells in Susac syndrome. cDNA came from approximately 0.5 to 1 ug RNA primed by random hexamers. Multiplex immunoSEQ PCR targeted 54 Vbeta and 13 Jbeta TCR beta segments. Each CDR3 protein gets one entry after TCRdb re-called the immunoSEQ multiplex PCR reads with MiXCR. The sample has fewer than 80,000 distinct CDR3 sequences, over 90% seen once. This CDR3 comprises 13 residues. The V gene's germline CDR1 is MNHEY and CDR2 SMNVEV (reference sequence). V lost 7 bases, J lost 4 bases, and 8 bases lay in between. V usage is TRBV27 and J usage is TRBJ1-6; D gene uncertain. What was sequenced was CD8+ T cells from PBMCs. The receptor's source is a human donor in good health. This CDR3 reads CASTLGYNSPLHF. CDR3 DNA: TGTGCCAGCACCTTGGGATATAATTCACCCCTCCACTTT.